The present entry profiles one T cell receptor beta chain with its context. This entry belongs to a study of shared clonotypes between healthy human individuals. In the source study's methods: Because ImmunoSEQ provided only junction sequences with no quality scores, the filtering differed. TCRdb keeps only in-frame clones here, not all; method: immunoSEQ multiplex PCR. V, J and clone size derive from that table, while D and trimming were established from the DNA sequence. The table lists around 720,000 clones, around 73% of them singletons. Per germline, CDR1 SGHRS and CDR2 YFSETQ. The germline V and J ends were trimmed by 0 bases and 7 bases, with 13 bases remaining between them. CDR3 length: 14 amino acids.

V and J are TRBV5-1 and TRBJ1-2; D unresolved. The TCR was taken from a woman in her 30s in good health. The specimen sequenced was memory CD4+ T cells sorted from blood. Subset denoted: CD45RA-negative fraction. CDR3 amino acids: CASSLEEAMGGYTF. CDR3 in DNA: TGCGCCAGCAGCTTGGAAGAGGCGATGGGTGGCTACACCTTC.